This TCR beta chain was sequenced for a study of cytomegalovirus exposure and HLA in healthy donors. With 5 bases removed from V and 9 bases from J, the gap between germline ends came to 11 bases. This CDR3 region has 12 residues. Germline V CDR1 and CDR2: WSHSY, SAAADI. Only in-frame clones appear in the TCRdb table, and some are missing; sequencing was by immunoSEQ multiplex PCR. Here the sample spans around 300,000 clones, approximately 83% being singletons. The clonotype originates from a woman between 18 and 29 years old in good health and CMV-seronegative. V usage is TRBV10-2 and J usage is TRBJ2-1, with D possibly matching TRBD2 (6 bases). The sequencing sample was made of PBMCs. The CDR3 region is CASSTDSGEQFF. CDR3 sequence (DNA): TGCGCCAGCAGTACTGATAGCGGTGAGCAGTTCTTC.